This TCR beta chain was retrieved from a study of OX40 agonist ivuxolimab in advanced cancers. About the study: Across the patients, intravenous ivuxolimab was delivered every 2 weeks at 0.01 to 10 mg/kg.

The CDR3 contains 20 residues. V shed 5 bases and J shed 4 bases, with 32 bases lying between them. Germline V CDR1 and CDR2: SQVTM, ANQGSEA. Measured with immunoSEQ multiplex PCR; TCRdb has only the in-frame clones, and not every one. This table holds about 68,000 clones, roughly 80% found once. This TCR derives from an adult with an advanced solid tumor such as melanoma, head and neck, liver or kidney cancer. The sample was CD4+ or CD8+ T cells sorted from blood, taken in a trial of the OX40 agonist ivuxolimab. The genes are TRBV29-1 and TRBJ2-2, with D possibly matching TRBD2 (10 bases). The CDR3 DNA reads as TGCAGCGTTAAAGGACAGGGGAGAGCGGGGGGGCCGACGGGCACCGGGGAGCTGTTTTTT. Amino acid sequence: CSVKGQGRAGGPTGTGELFF.